This T cell receptor (beta chain) was captured by sequencing in a study of cytomegalovirus exposure and HLA in healthy donors. Study details: Caucasian-associated ancestry cluster membership applied to around 76% of around 400 genotyped donors. Regarding the study as a whole: Because they were indistinguishable, some V segments, including TRBV6-2 and TRBV6-3, were excluded.

PCR used 60 Vbeta primers and 13 Jbeta primers. The assay was immunoSEQ multiplex PCR, and TCRdb's table has in-frame clones only and misses some. Among about 150,000 clones listed, more than 60% were seen once. Note on this clone: Its antigen is undetermined.

Germline V gene sequence: CDR1 MDHEN, CDR2 SYDVKM. The length of the CDR3 is 15 residues. J was trimmed by 6 bases and V by 5 bases; bases with no gene match: 6. The V call is TRBV28, the J call TRBJ1-4; 10 positions agree with TRBD1. The sequencing sample was made of PBMCs. This clonotype was sampled from a man in his late teens or twenties in good health and CMV-seropositive. As DNA, the CDR3 is TGTGCCAGCAGTCCACCGGGACAGGGGTATGAAAAACTGTTTTTT. It codes for CASSPPGQGYEKLFF.